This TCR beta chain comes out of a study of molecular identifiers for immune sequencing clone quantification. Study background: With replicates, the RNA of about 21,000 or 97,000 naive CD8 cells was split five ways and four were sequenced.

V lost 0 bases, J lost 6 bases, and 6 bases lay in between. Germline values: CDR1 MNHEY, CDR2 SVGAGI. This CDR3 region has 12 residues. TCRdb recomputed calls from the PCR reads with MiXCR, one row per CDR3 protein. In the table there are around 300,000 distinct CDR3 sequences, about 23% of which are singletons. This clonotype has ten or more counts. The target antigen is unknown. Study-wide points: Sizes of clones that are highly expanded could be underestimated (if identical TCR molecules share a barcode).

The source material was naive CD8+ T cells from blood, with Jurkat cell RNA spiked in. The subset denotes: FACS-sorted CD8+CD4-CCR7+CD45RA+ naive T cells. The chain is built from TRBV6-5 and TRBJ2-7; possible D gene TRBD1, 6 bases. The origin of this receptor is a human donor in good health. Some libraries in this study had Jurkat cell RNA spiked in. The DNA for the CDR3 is TGTGCCAGCAGTTACTCAGGGGGCGAGCAGTACTTC. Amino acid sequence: CASSYSGGEQYF.